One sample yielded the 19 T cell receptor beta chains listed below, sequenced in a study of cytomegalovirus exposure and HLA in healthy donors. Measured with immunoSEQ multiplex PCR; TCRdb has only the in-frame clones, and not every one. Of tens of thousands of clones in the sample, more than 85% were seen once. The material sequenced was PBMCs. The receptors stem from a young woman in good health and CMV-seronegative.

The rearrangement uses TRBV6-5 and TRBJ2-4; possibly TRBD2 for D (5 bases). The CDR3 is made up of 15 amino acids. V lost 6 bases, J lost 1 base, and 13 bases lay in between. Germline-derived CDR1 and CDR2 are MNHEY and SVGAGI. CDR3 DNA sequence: TGTGCCAGCAGGTTCGGGTCGGGGGCCAAAAACATTCAGTACTTC. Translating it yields CASRFGSGAKNIQYF.

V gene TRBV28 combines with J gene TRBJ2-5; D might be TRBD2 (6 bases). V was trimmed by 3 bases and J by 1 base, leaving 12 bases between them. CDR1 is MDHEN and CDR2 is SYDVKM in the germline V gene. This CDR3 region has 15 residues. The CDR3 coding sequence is TGTGCCAGCAGTTTTAGTCCTAGCGCCCAAGAGACCCAGTACTTC. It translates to CASSFSPSAQETQYF.

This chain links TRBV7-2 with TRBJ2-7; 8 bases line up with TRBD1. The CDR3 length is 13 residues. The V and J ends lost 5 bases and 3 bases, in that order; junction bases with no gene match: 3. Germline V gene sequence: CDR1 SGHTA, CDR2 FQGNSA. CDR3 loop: CASSPGQGYEQYF. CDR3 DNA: TGTGCCAGCAGCCCCGGACAGGGCTACGAGCAGTACTTC. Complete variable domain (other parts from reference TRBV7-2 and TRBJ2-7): GAGVSQSPSNKVTEKGKDVELRCDPISGHTALYWYRQSLGQGLEFLIYFQGNSAPDKSGLPSDRFSAERTGGSVSTLTIQRTQQEDSAVYLCASSPGQGYEQYFGPGTRLTVT.

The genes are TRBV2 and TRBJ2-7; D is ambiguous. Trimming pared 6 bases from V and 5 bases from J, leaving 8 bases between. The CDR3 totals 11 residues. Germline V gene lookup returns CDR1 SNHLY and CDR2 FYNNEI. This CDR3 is CASRAWHEQYF. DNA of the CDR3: TGTGCCAGCAGAGCGTGGCACGAGCAGTACTTC.

As DNA, the CDR3 is TGTGCCAGCAGCTTGACGACAGGGGCGATAGAGACCCAGTACTTC. It translates to CASSLTTGAIETQYF. The chain has TRBV5-6 and TRBJ2-5, with 8 bases lining up with TRBD1. This CDR3 spans 15 amino acids. With V trimmed by 1 base and J by 4 bases, 6 bases remained unmatched. From germline, CDR1 is SGHDT and CDR2 YYEEEE.

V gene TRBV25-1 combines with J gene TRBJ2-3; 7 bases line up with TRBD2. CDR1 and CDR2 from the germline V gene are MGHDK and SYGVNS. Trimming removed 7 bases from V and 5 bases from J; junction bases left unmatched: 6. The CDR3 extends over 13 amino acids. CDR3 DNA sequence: TGTGCCAGCAACCGCGGGAGCCAAGATACGCAGTATTTT. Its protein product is CASNRGSQDTQYF.

This CDR3 reads CAWSVLVQGDTQYF. DNA of the CDR3: TGTGCCTGGAGTGTACTGGTTCAGGGGGATACGCAGTATTTT. The chain uses TRBV30 and TRBJ2-3, with D maybe TRBD1 (6 bases). V shed 0 bases and J shed 6 bases, with 13 bases lying between them. This CDR3 contains 14 residues. CDR1 GTSNPN and CDR2 SVGIG come from the germline V gene (reference sequence).

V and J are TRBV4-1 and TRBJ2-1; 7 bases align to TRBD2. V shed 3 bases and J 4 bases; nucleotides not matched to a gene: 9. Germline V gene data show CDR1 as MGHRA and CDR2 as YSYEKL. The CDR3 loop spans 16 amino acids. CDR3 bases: TGCGCCAGCAGCCATGAATCCGGGACTAATTACAATGAGCAGTTCTTC. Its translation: CASSHESGTNYNEQFF.

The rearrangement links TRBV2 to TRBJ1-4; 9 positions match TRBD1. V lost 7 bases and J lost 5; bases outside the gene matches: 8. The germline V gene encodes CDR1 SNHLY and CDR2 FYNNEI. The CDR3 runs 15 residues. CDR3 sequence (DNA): TGTGCCAGCACCGAGACCGGGACAGGGAATGAAAAACTGTTTTTT. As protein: CASTETGTGNEKLFF.

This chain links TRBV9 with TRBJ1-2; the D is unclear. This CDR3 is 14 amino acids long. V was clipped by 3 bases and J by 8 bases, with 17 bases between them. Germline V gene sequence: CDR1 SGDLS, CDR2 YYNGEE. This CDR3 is CASSADSFGSGYTF. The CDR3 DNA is TGTGCCAGCAGCGCCGACTCTTTTGGGTCAGGCTACACCTTC.

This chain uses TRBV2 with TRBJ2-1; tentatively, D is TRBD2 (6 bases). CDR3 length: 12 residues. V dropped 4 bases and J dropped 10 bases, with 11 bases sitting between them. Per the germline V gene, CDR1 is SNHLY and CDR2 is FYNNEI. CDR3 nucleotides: TGTGCCAGCAGTGGCGGACGGGAGGAGCAGTTCTTC. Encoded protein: CASSGGREEQFF.

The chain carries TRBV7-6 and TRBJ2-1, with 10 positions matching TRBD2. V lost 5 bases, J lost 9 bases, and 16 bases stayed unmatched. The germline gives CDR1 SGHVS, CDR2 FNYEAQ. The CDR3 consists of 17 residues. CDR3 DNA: TGTGCCAGCAGCCCCCTCGGCGTAGCGGGAGGTCCCGTTGAGCAGTTCTTC. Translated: CASSPLGVAGGPVEQFF. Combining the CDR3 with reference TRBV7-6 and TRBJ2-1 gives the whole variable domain GAGVSQSPRYKVTKRGQDVALRCDPISGHVSLYWYRQALGQGPEFLTYFNYEAQQDKSGLPNDRFSAERPEGSISTLTIQRTEQRDSAMYRCASSPLGVAGGPVEQFFGPGTRLTVL.

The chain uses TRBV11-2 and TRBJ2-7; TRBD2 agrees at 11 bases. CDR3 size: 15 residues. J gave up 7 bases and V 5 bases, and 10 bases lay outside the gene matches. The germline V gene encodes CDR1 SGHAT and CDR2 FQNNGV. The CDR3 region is CASSTGTSGSREQYF. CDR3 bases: TGTGCCAGCAGCACCGGGACTAGCGGTTCCCGGGAGCAGTACTTC.

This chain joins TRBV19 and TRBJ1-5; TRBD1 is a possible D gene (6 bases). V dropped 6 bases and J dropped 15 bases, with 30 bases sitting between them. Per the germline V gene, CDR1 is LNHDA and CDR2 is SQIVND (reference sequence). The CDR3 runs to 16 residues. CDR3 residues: CASSRGGGLGGPQPHF. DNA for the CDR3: TGTGCCAGTAGCAGGGGTGGGGGACTAGGGGGACCCCAACCGCATTTT.

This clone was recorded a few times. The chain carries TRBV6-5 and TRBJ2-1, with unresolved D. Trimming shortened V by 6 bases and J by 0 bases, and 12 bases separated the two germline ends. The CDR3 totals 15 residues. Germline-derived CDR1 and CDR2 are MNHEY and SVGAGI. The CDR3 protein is CASSSTLSSYNEQFF. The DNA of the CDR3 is TGTGCCAGCAGCTCGACACTGAGCTCCTACAATGAGCAGTTCTTC.

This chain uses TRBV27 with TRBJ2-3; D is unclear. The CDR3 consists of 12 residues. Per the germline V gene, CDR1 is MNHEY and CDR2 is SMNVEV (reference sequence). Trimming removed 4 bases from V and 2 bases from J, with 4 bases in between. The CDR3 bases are TGTGCCAGCAGTTCTCCCACAGATACGCAGTATTTT. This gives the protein CASSSPTDTQYF.

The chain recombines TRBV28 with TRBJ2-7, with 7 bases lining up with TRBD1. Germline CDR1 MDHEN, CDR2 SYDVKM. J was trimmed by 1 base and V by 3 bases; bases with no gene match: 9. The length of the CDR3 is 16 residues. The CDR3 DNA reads TGTGCCAGCAGTTTTTCGAAGGGGGCGCCTTCCTACGAGCAGTACTTC. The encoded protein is CASSFSKGAPSYEQYF.

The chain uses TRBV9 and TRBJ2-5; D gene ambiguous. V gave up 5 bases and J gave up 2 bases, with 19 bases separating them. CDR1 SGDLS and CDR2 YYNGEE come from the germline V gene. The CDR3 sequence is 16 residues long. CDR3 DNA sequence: TGTGCCAGCAGAGGTCACCTCGGCGACTGTCAAGAGACCCAGTACTTC. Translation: CASRGHLGDCQETQYF.

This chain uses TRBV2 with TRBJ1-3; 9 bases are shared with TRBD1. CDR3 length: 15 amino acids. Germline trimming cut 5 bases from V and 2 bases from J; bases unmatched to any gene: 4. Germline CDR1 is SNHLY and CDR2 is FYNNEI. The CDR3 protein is CASSLQGAPGNTIYF. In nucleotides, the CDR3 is TGTGCCAGCAGTCTACAGGGGGCTCCTGGAAACACCATATATTTT. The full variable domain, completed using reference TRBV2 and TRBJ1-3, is EPEVTQTPSHQVTQMGQEVILRCVPISNHLYFYWYRQILGQKVEFLVSFYNNEISEKSEIFDDQFSVERPDGSNFTLKIRSTKLEDSAMYFCASSLQGAPGNTIYFGEGSWLTVV.